This T cell receptor beta chain comes out of a study of blood T cell repertoires in COVID-19. Study-wide background: T cells, B-cell-depleted T cells, or PBMCs supplied cDNA or gDNA.

Method: immunoSEQ multiplex PCR; TCRdb's copy keeps in-frame clones and lacks some. The sample shows 150,000 to 200,000 clones, around four fifths of them seen only once. The CDR3 is 13 residues long. Trimming shortened V by 7 bases and J by 2 bases, and 12 bases separated the two germline ends. The germline V gene encodes CDR1 SGHTA and CDR2 FQGNSA. This receptor was obtained from a woman aged 45-59 years who had recovered from COVID-19. V is TRBV7-2 and J is TRBJ2-7, with D unresolved. The sequenced material came from PBMCs or T cells enriched from blood (not recorded which). The CDR3 spells CASTQTGPYEQYF. DNA for the CDR3: TGTGCCAGCACCCAGACGGGTCCCTACGAGCAGTACTTC.